The 8 T cell receptor beta chains given below trace back to one sample, sequenced in a study of PD-1 blockade in classical Hodgkin lymphoma. Relapse after autologous stem cell transplantation occurred in every patient, and brentuximab vedotin exposure varied. Profiling relied on immunoSEQ multiplex PCR, and the TCRdb table lists in-frame clones only, not all of them. The sample lists about 46,000 clones; around 80% were seen once. The source material was peripheral blood mononuclear cells (PBMCs), sampled before the second cycle of nivolumab. These receptors were obtained from a human donor with classical Hodgkin lymphoma.

The chain links TRBV5-1 to TRBJ1-1; D unclear. The V and J ends lost 1 base and 5 bases respectively, with 12 bases between them. The CDR3 consists of 14 residues. CDR1 is SGHRS and CDR2 is YFSETQ in the germline V gene. The CDR3 is CASSLLSIGTEAFF. The CDR3 DNA sequence: TGCGCCAGCAGCTTGCTGTCCATAGGGACTGAAGCTTTCTTT. Supplemented by reference TRBV5-1 and TRBJ1-1, the full variable domain reads KAGVTQTPRYLIKTRGQQVTLSCSPISGHRSVSWYQQTPGQGLQFLFEYFSETQRNKGNFPGRFSGRQFSNSRSEMNVSTLELGDSALYLCASSLLSIGTEAFFGQGTRLTVV.

This rearrangement joins TRBV10-3 to TRBJ2-7; D might be TRBD2 (6 bases). Germline V gives CDR1 ENHRY, CDR2 SYGVKD. The ends were cut back, 0 bases at V and 2 bases at J, with 23 bases in the middle. The CDR3 is 19 amino acids. CDR3: CAISESSKSGTSTPYEQYF. For the CDR3, the DNA is TGTGCCATCAGTGAGTCGTCGAAATCCGGGACTTCGACACCCTACGAGCAGTACTTC.

V is TRBV4-1 and J is TRBJ1-1, with D possibly matching TRBD1 (6 bases). CDR3 length: 13 amino acids. From germline, CDR1 is MGHRA and CDR2 YSYEKL. The V and J ends lost 4 bases and 6 bases respectively, with 12 bases between them. CDR3 in DNA: TGCGCCAGCAGCCCAGGGGCGGGGGCTGAAGCTTTCTTT. Translating it yields CASSPGAGAEAFF.

This chain joins TRBV28 and TRBJ2-7; 8 positions match TRBD1. The germline V gene has CDR1 MDHEN and CDR2 SYDVKM. This CDR3 is built from 13 residues. The V gene end was trimmed by 7 bases and the J gene end by 4 bases; junction bases not matched to a gene: 6. The CDR3: CASTGTGLYEQYF. CDR3 coding DNA: TGTGCCAGCACCGGGACAGGATTGTACGAGCAGTACTTC.

This clone was recorded a few times. The chain combines TRBV5-1 with TRBJ2-2, with 8 bases aligning to TRBD1. V gave up 0 bases and J gave up 2 bases; unmatched junction bases: 6. Per the germline V gene, CDR1 is SGHRS and CDR2 is YFSETQ. The CDR3 is 17 residues long. The CDR3 DNA reads as TGCGCCAGCAGCTTGGAGACAGGGGTGGGAAACACCGGGGAGCTGTTTTTT. Translating it yields CASSLETGVGNTGELFF. Together with reference TRBV5-1 and TRBJ2-2, the CDR3 gives the full variable domain: KAGVTQTPRYLIKTRGQQVTLSCSPISGHRSVSWYQQTPGQGLQFLFEYFSETQRNKGNFPGRFSGRQFSNSRSEMNVSTLELGDSALYLCASSLETGVGNTGELFFGEGSRLTVL.

Points on this clone: At one end, the junction sequence differs from germline, possibly due to a read error. CDR3: CASREETQYF. In DNA, the CDR3 is TGTGCCAGCAGGGAAGAGACCCAGTACTTC. The chain combines TRBV2 with TRBJ2-5; D uncertain. The germline V gene encodes CDR1 SNHLY and CDR2 FYNNEI. This CDR3 has 10 amino acids.

The rearrangement links TRBV5-1 to TRBJ2-1; no firm D call. The CDR3 contains 15 residues. Germline CDR1 reads SGHRS; CDR2 reads YFSETQ. V was trimmed by 1 base and J by 2 bases, leaving 10 bases between them. DNA for the CDR3: TGCGCCAGCAGCTTGATGACCGGAGCCTACAATGAGCAGTTCTTC. Its translation: CASSLMTGAYNEQFF.

The V call is TRBV21-1, the J call TRBJ1-2. TRBV21-1 is listed as a pseudogene. The CDR3 loop spans 12 amino acids. The CDR3 bases are TGTGCCAGCAGCAACGGAGACGTACCTAGTTCTTGG. Translation gives CASSNGDVPSSW.